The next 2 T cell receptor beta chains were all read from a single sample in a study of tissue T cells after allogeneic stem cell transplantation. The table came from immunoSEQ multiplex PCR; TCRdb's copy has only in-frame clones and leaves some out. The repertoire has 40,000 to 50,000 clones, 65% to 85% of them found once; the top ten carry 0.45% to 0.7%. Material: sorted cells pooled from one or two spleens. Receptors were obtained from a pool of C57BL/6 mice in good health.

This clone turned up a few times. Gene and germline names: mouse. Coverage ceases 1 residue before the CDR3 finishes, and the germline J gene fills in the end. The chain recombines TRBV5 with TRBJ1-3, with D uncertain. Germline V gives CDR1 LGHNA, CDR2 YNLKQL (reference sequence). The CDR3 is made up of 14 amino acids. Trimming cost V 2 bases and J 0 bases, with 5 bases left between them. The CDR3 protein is CASSQRISGNTLYF. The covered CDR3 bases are TGTGCCAGCAGCCAAAGGATTTCTGGAAATACGCTCTAT.

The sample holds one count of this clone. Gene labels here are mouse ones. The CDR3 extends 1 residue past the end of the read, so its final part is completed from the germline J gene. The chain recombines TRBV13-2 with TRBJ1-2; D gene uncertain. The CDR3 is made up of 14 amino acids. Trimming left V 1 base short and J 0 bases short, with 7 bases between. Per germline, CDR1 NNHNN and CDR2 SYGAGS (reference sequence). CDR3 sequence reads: CASGDRAANSDYTF. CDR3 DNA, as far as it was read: TGTGCCAGCGGTGATCGGGCTGCAAACTCCGACTACACC.